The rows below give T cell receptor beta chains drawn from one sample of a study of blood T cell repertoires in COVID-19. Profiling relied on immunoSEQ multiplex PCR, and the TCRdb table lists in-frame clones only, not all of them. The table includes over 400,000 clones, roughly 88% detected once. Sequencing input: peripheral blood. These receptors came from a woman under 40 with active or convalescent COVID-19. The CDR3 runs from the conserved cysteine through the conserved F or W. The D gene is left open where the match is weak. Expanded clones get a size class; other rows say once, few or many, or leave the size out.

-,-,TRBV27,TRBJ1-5,CASSLGVSNQPQHF,TGTGCCAGCAGTTTAGGAGTTAGCAATCAGCCCCAGCATTTT
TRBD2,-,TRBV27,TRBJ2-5,CASSLSSGGATGKETQYF,TGTGCCAGCAGTTTATCGTCGGGGGGGGCGACGGGGAAAGAGACCCAGTACTTC
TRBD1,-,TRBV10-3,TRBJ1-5,CAIGGQGGNQPQHF,TGTGCCATCGGAGGACAGGGCGGGAATCAGCCCCAGCATTTT
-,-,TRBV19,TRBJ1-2,CASSPTPYGYTF,TGTGCCAGTAGTCCGACTCCCTATGGCTACACCTTC
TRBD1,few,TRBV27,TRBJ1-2,CASSLSGTGPYGYTF,TGTGCCAGCAGTTTATCAGGGACAGGTCCCTATGGCTACACCTTC
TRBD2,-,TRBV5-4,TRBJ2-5,CASSFGTVGTSGETQYF,TGTGCCAGCAGCTTCGGGACGGTGGGGACTAGTGGAGAGACCCAGTACTTC
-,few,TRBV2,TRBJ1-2,CASSRSTNYGYTF,TGTGCCAGCAGTCGGAGCACGAACTATGGCTACACCTTC
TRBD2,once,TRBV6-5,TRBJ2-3,CASRGLAGGADTQYF,TGTGCCAGCAGGGGACTAGCGGGGGGGGCGGATACGCAGTATTTT
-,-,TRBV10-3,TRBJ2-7,CAISEPSGWRAYEQYF,TGTGCCATCAGTGAGCCCAGTGGGTGGAGAGCCTACGAGCAGTACTTC
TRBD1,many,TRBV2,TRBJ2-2,CASWGQGTGELFF,TGTGCCAGCTGGGGACAGGGCACCGGGGAGCTGTTTTTT
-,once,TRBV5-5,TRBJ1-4,CASSLNGGNEKLFF,TGTGCCAGCAGCTTGAACGGGGGTAATGAAAAACTGTTTTTT
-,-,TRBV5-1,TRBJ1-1,CASSYDYLAEAFF,TGCGCCAGCAGCTATGACTACTTGGCTGAAGCTTTCTTT
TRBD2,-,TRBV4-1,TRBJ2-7,CASSQDPPSGAYEQYF,TGCGCCAGCAGCCAAGATCCCCCTAGCGGGGCGTACGAGCAGTACTTC
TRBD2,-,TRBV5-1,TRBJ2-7,CASSAGGTPSSYEQYF,TGCGCCAGCAGCGCGGGAGGGACCCCCAGCTCCTACGAGCAGTACTTC
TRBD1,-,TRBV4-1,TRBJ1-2,CASRSIGDRNPYGYTF,TGCGCCAGCAGGTCGATCGGGGACAGAAACCCCTATGGCTACACCTTC
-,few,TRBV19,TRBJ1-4,CASSIRTGTNEKLFF,TGTGCCAGTAGTATTCGTACAGGTACTAATGAAAAACTGTTTTTT
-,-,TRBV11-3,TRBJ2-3,CASSGRDNTDTQYF,TGTGCCAGCAGCGGCCGGGATAACACAGATACGCAGTATTTT
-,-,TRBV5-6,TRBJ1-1,CASSLLRAMNTEAFF,TGTGCCAGCAGCTTGCTCAGGGCGATGAACACTGAAGCTTTCTTT
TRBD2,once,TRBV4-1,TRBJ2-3,CASSPQSGGSTDTQYF,TGCGCCAGCAGCCCCCAGTCCGGGGGGAGCACAGATACGCAGTATTTT
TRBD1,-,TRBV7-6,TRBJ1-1,CASSWDGTGWLNTEAFF,TGTGCCAGCAGCTGGGATGGGACAGGGTGGTTGAACACTGAAGCTTTCTTT
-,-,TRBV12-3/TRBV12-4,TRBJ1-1,CASSVGSYTEAFF,TGTGCCAGCAGCGTGGGTAGCTACACTGAAGCTTTCTTT
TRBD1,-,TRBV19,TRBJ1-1,CASSISIPTGPNTEAFF,TGTGCCAGTAGTATTAGTATCCCGACAGGGCCGAACACTGAAGCTTTCTTT
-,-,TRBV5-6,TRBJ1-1,CASSLASLGSGTEAFF,TGTGCCAGCAGCTTGGCCAGTCTGGGGAGCGGGACTGAAGCTTTCTTT